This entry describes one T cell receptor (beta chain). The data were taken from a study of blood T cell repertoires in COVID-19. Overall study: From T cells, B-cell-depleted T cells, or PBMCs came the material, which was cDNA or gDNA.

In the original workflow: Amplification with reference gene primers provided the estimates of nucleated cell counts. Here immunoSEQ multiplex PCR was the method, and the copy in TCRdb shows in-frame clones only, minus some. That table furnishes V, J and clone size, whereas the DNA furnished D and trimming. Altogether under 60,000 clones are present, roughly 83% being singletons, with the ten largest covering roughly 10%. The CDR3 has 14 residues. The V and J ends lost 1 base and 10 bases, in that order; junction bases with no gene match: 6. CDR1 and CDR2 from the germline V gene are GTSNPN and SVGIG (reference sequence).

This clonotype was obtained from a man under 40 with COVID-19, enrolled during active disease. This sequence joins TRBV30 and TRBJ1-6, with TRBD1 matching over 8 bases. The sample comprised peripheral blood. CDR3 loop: CAWSGGQGGSPLHF. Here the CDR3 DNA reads TGTGCCTGGAGTGGAGGACAGGGCGGCTCACCCCTCCACTTT.